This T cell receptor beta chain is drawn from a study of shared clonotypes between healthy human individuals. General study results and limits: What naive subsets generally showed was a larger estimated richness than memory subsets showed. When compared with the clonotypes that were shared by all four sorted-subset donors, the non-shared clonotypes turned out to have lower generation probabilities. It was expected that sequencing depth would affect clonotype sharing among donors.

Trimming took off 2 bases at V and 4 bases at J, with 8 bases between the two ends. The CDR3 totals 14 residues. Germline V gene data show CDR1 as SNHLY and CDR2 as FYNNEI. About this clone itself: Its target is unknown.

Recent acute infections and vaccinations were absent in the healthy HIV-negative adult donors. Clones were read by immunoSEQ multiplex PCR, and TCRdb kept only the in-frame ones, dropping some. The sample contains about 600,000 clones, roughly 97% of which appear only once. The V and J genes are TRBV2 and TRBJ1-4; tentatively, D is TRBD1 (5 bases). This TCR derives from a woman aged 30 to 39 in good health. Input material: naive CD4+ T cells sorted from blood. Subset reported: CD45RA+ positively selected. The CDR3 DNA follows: TGTGCCAGCAGTGAATGGGGGGTTAATGAAAAACTGTTTTTT. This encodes CASSEWGVNEKLFF.